These 8 T cell receptor beta chains originate from one sample sequenced in a study of shared clonotypes between healthy human individuals. Profiling relied on immunoSEQ multiplex PCR, and the TCRdb table lists in-frame clones only, not all of them. Of around 1.6 million clones in the sample, approximately 98% were seen once. The sample comprised naive CD4+ T cells sorted from blood. Subset reported: CD45RA+ positively selected. These receptors all come from a young man in good health.

The chain is built from TRBV25-1 and TRBJ2-1, with 7 bases lining up with TRBD2. With V trimmed by 4 bases and J by 4 bases, 7 bases remained unmatched. Germline V gene data show CDR1 as MGHDK and CDR2 as SYGVNS. This CDR3 spans 15 amino acids. The CDR3 sequence is CASSARGSQYNEQFF. Written as DNA, the CDR3 is TGTGCCAGCAGTGCCCGCGGGAGTCAGTACAATGAGCAGTTCTTC.

This sequence joins TRBV7-9 and TRBJ2-7; 8 nucleotides align to TRBD2. V was clipped by 11 bases and J by 4 bases; unmatched bases: 4. Germline values: CDR1 SEHNR, CDR2 FQNEAQ (reference sequence). CDR3 size: 11 residues. The CDR3: CAGAGGYEQYF. CDR3 nucleotide sequence: TGTGCCGGGGCGGGAGGTTACGAGCAGTACTTC.

This chain links TRBV19 with TRBJ2-7; TRBD2 matches at 10 bases. V was pared by 4 bases and J by 2 bases, with 8 bases of the junction left unmatched. CDR1 LNHDA and CDR2 SQIVND come from the germline V gene (reference sequence). The CDR3 has 16 residues. DNA of the CDR3: TGTGCCAGTAGTACCGCCAGGACTAGCGGAACCTACGAGCAGTACTTC. Translated, it gives CASSTARTSGTYEQYF.

The chain links TRBV18 to TRBJ2-7; TRBD1 matches at 7 bases. Unmatched junction bases numbered 18, after V lost 4 bases and J lost 0 bases. This CDR3 has 19 residues. The germline V gene encodes CDR1 KGHSH and CDR2 LQKENI. The CDR3 sequence: CASSLKDRSGRGHSYEQYF. The CDR3, as DNA: TGTGCCAGCTCACTGAAGGACAGGTCGGGAAGGGGACACTCCTACGAGCAGTACTTC.

On this clone: At the DNA level, this CDR3 is encoded by other sequences in the same sample as well. This chain joins TRBV28 and TRBJ1-2; D may be TRBD1 (5 bases). The CDR3 sequence is 12 residues long. Trimming stripped 3 bases from V and 5 bases from J, with 7 bases between. From germline, CDR1 is MDHEN and CDR2 SYDVKM. CDR3 sequence (DNA): TGTGCCAGCAGTTTTGGGGGTTATGGCTACACCTTC. Its protein is CASSFGGYGYTF.

The chain uses TRBV29-1 and TRBJ2-7; TRBD2 aligns across 13 bases. The germline CDR1 and CDR2 sequences are SQVTM and ANQGSEA. The junction had 3 bases not matched to a gene; V was cut back by 0 bases and J by 4 bases. This CDR3 spans 15 amino acids. CDR3 in amino acids: CSVEDTTSGRYEQYF. Written as DNA, the CDR3 is TGCAGCGTTGAAGATACGACTAGCGGGAGGTACGAGCAGTACTTC.

The V call is TRBV9, the J call TRBJ2-2; tentative D call: TRBD2 (6 bases). The CDR3 is 14 residues long. Germline V lookup: CDR1 SGDLS, CDR2 YYNGEE. V was cut by 2 bases and J by 7 bases, with 12 bases left in between. CDR3: CASSVSGSGGELFF. The CDR3 bases are TGTGCCAGCAGCGTGTCCGGGAGCGGCGGGGAGCTGTTTTTT. The complete variable domain, with remaining parts taken from reference TRBV9 and TRBJ2-2, reads DSGVTQTPKHLITATGQRVTLRCSPRSGDLSVYWYQQSLDQGLQFLIQYYNGEERAKGNILERFSAQQFPDLHSELNLSSLELGDSALYFCASSVSGSGGELFFGEGSRLTVL.

The V and J genes are TRBV7-8 and TRBJ2-7, with 10 nucleotides matching TRBD2. V dropped 5 bases and J dropped 5; count of bases not matched to a gene: 9. The CDR3 has 15 amino acids. The V gene's germline CDR1 is SGHVS and CDR2 FQNEAQ. In nucleotides, the CDR3 is TGTGCCAGCAGCCAGACCCTAGCGGGAGTCCACGAGCAGTACTTC. This translates into CASSQTLAGVHEQYF.